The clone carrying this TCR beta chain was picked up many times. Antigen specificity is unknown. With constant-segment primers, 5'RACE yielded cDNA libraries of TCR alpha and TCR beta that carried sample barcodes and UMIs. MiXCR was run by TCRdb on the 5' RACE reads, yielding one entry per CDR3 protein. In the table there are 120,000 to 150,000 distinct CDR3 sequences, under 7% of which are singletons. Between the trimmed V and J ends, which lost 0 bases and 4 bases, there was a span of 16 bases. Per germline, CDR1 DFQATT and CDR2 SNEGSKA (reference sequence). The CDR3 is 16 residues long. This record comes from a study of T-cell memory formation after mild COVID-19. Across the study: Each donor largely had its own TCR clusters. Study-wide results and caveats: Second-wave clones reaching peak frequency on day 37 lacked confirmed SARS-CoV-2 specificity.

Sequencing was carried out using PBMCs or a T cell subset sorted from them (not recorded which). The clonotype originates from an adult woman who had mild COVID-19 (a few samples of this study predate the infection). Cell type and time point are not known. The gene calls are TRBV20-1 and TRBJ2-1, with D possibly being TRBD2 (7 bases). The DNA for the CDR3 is TGCAGTGCTAGAGATAGGGGGGGCCCCAATTACAATGAGCAGTTCTTC. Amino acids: CSARDRGGPNYNEQFF.